Each of the 16 T cell receptor beta chains below was sequenced from the same sample in a study of siplizumab effects on memory and regulatory T cells. TCRdb's copy holds only in-frame clones and misses some; the assay was immunoSEQ multiplex PCR. The sample comprises about 120,000 clones, 85% to 95% of which are singletons, and under 0.2% rests with the top ten. Sequenced material: non-Treg CD4+ T cells sorted from blood. All receptors come from a human donor in good health.

This clone was detected once. The chain carries TRBV21-1 and TRBJ2-5; the D call of TRBD2 is as the table states it, not checked on the DNA. TRBV21-1 is deemed a pseudogene. The CDR3 loop spans 13 amino acids. CDR3 nucleotides: TGTGCCAGCGGGGGGATAGGAAAAGAGACCCAGTACTTC. Translated: CASGGIGKETQYF.

This clone was seen only a few times. J is TRBJ1-1 and V is TRBV5-4; D uncertain. V was trimmed by 2 bases and J by 10 bases, leaving 12 bases between them. Germline V CDR1 and CDR2: SGHNT, YYREEE (reference sequence). There are 12 residues in the CDR3. The DNA for the CDR3 is TGTGCCAGCAGCTTCGGCCAGGAGGGAGCTTTCTTT. Translation: CASSFGQEGAFF.

This chain links TRBV19 with TRBJ2-3, with 13 bases aligning to TRBD2. The CDR3 covers 16 residues. CDR1 and CDR2 from the germline V gene are LNHDA and SQIVND (reference sequence). V lost 3 bases and J lost 5; bases outside the gene matches: 5. The CDR3 DNA follows: TGTGCCAGTAGTATGGGACTAGCGGGGTCAGGAGATACGCAGTATTTT. Amino acids: CASSMGLAGSGDTQYF.

This sequence joins TRBV11-2 and TRBJ2-7, with TRBD1 matching 9 bases. CDR3 length: 14 amino acids. Germline V lookup: CDR1 SGHAT, CDR2 FQNNGV. With 6 bases clipped from V and 5 bases from J, the junction kept 8 bases outside the gene matches. CDR3 DNA: TGTGCCAGCAGTCAAAATACAGGGGGCAACGAGCAGTACTTC. Translated: CASSQNTGGNEQYF.

Of note for this clone: Other nucleotide sequences in the sample specify the same CDR3. CDR3 protein: CASSRRGLAPETQYF. In nucleotides, the CDR3 is TGTGCCAGCAGCCGCCGGGGACTAGCGCCAGAGACCCAGTACTTC. V usage is TRBV7-9 and J usage is TRBJ2-5; 10 nucleotides match TRBD2. The junction had 7 bases not matched to a gene; V was cut back by 5 bases and J by 4 bases. CDR1 and CDR2 (germline): SEHNR, FQNEAQ (reference sequence). CDR3 length: 15 amino acids.

This chain connects TRBV29-1 to TRBJ2-3; 9 bases align to TRBD2. The CDR3 consists of 15 residues. The germline CDR1 and CDR2 sequences are SQVTM and ANQGSEA. Trimming removed 1 base from V and 1 base from J; junction bases left unmatched: 3. The CDR3: CSVEGASGGTDTQYF. CDR3 sequence (DNA): TGCAGCGTTGAAGGGGCTAGCGGGGGCACAGATACGCAGTATTTT.

The chain is built from TRBV19 and TRBJ1-1; D is unclear. The CDR3 contains 13 residues. The V gene's germline CDR1 is LNHDA and CDR2 SQIVND (reference sequence). With 7 bases removed from V and 10 bases from J, the gap between germline ends came to 19 bases. The CDR3 is CASTGHTYAGAFF. In DNA, the CDR3 is TGTGCCAGTACTGGGCACACCTACGCCGGAGCTTTCTTT.

V and J are TRBV6-5 and TRBJ1-4; D is unresolved. The CDR3 contains 15 residues. Per the germline V gene, CDR1 is MNHEY and CDR2 is SVGAGI. V was pared by 0 bases and J by 5 bases, with 10 bases between. The CDR3 DNA reads TGTGCCAGCAGTTACTCAGGACTGGGAAATGAAAAACTGTTTTTT. The encoded protein is CASSYSGLGNEKLFF.

This chain connects TRBV28 to TRBJ2-5; no clear D gene. Germline assignment: CDR1 MDHEN and CDR2 SYDVKM. V lost 4 bases to trimming and J lost 5 bases, with 8 bases between them. The CDR3 spans 12 residues. Written as DNA, the CDR3 is TGTGCCAGCAGTTCTCCCGCGGAGACCCAGTACTTC. It is translated as CASSSPAETQYF.

The chain is built from TRBV10-3 and TRBJ2-1; maybe TRBD2 (6 bases). The CDR3 length is 12 residues. V lost 0 bases and J 15 bases, leaving 12 bases between the germline ends. Germline V gene data show CDR1 as ENHRY and CDR2 as SYGVKD. For the CDR3, the DNA is TGTGCCATCAGTGAGTCGGAGGGCCTCGGGTTCTTC. Its translation is CAISESEGLGFF.

This chain links TRBV19 with TRBJ2-7, with TRBD1 matching 7 bases. Trimming removed 4 bases from V and 2 bases from J; junction bases left unmatched: 5. Germline V gene lookup returns CDR1 LNHDA and CDR2 SQIVND (reference sequence). The CDR3 runs 14 residues. The chain's CDR3 is CASSTRQGPYEQYF. The CDR3 DNA reads TGTGCCAGTAGTACCCGACAGGGCCCCTACGAGCAGTACTTC.

The V call is TRBV7-6, the J call TRBJ1-1, with D perhaps TRBD1 (6 bases). V was pared by 1 base and J by 0 bases, with 15 bases between. Germline V lookup: CDR1 SGHVS, CDR2 FNYEAQ. The CDR3 loop spans 17 amino acids. The CDR3 spells CASSLGREGGMNTEAFF. The CDR3 nucleotides read TGTGCCAGCAGCTTAGGCCGAGAGGGGGGGATGAACACTGAAGCTTTCTTT.

The chain joins TRBV5-4 to TRBJ1-1; 8 bases fit TRBD1. The trim removed 1 base at V and 0 bases at J, leaving 5 bases unmatched. The CDR3 covers 16 residues. Germline CDR1 and CDR2: SGHNT and YYREEE (reference sequence). The CDR3 here is CASSLSTGGMNTEAFF. The DNA for the CDR3 is TGTGCCAGCAGCTTGAGTACAGGGGGGATGAACACTGAAGCTTTCTTT.

This chain uses TRBV6-1 with TRBJ1-1; D is unclear. Germline CDR1 is MNHNS and CDR2 is SASEGT. Trimming removed 4 bases at V and 1 base at J, with 10 bases between. The length of the CDR3 is 14 residues. The chain's CDR3 is CASSGIGKNTEAFF. The CDR3 bases are TGTGCCAGCAGTGGCATAGGGAAGAACACTGAAGCTTTCTTT.

The chain combines TRBV12-5 with TRBJ2-3; 11 bases agree with TRBD1. V dropped 6 bases and J dropped 4; count of bases not matched to a gene: 9. The germline V gene encodes CDR1 LGHNT and CDR2 FRNRAP. This CDR3 is built from 16 residues. CDR3 DNA sequence: TGTGCTAGTGGCCCTTACGTGGGACAGGGGGCAGATACGCAGTATTTT. It encodes CASGPYVGQGADTQYF.

J is TRBJ2-7 and V is TRBV5-1; D remains ambiguous. The V gene's germline CDR1 is SGHRS and CDR2 YFSETQ. Trimming cost V 4 bases and J 12 bases, with 14 bases left between them. The CDR3 spans 11 residues. CDR3 in amino acids: CASSPLVARYF. The DNA of the CDR3 is TGCGCCAGCAGCCCCCTAGTTGCTCGGTACTTC.